Included here is one T cell receptor beta chain sequence, with context. The record originates from a study of blood T cell repertoires in COVID-19. Across the whole study: The United States, Italy and Spain supplied acute and convalescent COVID-19 samples.

Libraries were prepared by immunoSEQ multiplex PCR; TCRdb keeps only in-frame clonotypes and omits some of them. The table records 300,000 to 400,000 clones, roughly 86% of them present only once. This CDR3 region has 15 residues. The germline V gene encodes CDR1 SGHRS and CDR2 YFSETQ. V shed 2 bases, J shed 7 bases, and the junction held 4 bases outside the gene matches. The specimen sequenced was peripheral blood. This TCR was recovered from an older woman with COVID-19, enrolled during active disease. V usage is TRBV5-1 and J usage is TRBJ2-2; 11 bases line up with TRBD2. CDR3 DNA sequence: TGCGCCAGCAGCTTTGAAGGGACTAGCGGCGGGGAGCTGTTTTTT. It yields the protein CASSFEGTSGGELFF.